The text below deals with one TCR beta chain. Assay used: immunoSEQ multiplex PCR; TCRdb lists only in-frame clones, some missing. The data hold 65,000 to 90,000 clones, with about 92% observed a single time. This specimen belongs to a study of technical replicates of blood from a few donors. The V end was cut by 3 bases, the J end by 2 bases, with 9 bases between. The CDR3 extends over 14 amino acids. Germline-derived CDR1 and CDR2 are MGHDK and SYGVNS. The chain links TRBV25-1 to TRBJ2-3; no clear D gene. The source material was T cells isolated from PBMCs. The sequence was collected from a human donor in good health. The DNA of the CDR3 is TGTGCCAGCAGTGACCCTTTACACACAGATACGCAGTATTTT. Protein product: CASSDPLHTDTQYF.